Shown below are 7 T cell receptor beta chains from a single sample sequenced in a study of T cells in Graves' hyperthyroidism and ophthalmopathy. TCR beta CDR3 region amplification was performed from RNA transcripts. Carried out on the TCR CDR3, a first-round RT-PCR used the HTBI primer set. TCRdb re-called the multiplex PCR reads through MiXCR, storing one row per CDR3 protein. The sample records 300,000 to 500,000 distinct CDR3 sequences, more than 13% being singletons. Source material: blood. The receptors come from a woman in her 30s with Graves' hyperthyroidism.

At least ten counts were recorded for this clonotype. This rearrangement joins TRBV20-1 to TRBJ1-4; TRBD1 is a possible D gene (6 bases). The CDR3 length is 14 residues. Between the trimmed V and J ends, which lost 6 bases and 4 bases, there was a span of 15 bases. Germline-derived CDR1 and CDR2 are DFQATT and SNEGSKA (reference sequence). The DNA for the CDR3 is TGCAGTGCCACGAAGACAGGAGTTAATGAAAAACTGTTTTTT. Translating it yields CSATKTGVNEKLFF.

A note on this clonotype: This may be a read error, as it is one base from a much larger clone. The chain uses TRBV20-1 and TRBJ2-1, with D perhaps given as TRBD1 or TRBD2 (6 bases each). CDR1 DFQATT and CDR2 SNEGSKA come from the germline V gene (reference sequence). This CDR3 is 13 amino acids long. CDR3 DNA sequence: TGCAGTGCTGGGGGACTCAGGGGCAATGAGCAGTCCTTC. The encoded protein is CSAGGLRGNEQSF.

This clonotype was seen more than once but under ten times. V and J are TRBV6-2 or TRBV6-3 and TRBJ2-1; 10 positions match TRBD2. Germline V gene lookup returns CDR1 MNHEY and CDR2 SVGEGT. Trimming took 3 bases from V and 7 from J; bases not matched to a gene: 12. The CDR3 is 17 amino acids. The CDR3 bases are TGTGCCAGCAGTTATGGACTAGCGGATTCTGTATTTAATGAGCAGTTCTTC. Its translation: CASSYGLADSVFNEQFF.

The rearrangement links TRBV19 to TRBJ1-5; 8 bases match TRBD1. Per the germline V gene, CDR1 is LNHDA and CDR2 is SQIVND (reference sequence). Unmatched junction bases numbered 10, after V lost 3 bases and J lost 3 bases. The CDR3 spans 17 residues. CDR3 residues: CASSIGGGQGLNQPQHF. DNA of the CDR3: TGTGCCAGTAGTATTGGGGGTGGACAGGGACTCAATCAGCCCCAGCATTTT.

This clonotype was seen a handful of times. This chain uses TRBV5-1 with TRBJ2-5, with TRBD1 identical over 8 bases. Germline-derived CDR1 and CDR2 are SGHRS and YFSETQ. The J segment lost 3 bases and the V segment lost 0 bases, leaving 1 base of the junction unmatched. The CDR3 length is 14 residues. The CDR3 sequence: CASSLDRGKETQYF. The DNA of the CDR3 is TGCGCCAGCAGCTTGGACAGGGGGAAAGAGACCCAGTACTTC.

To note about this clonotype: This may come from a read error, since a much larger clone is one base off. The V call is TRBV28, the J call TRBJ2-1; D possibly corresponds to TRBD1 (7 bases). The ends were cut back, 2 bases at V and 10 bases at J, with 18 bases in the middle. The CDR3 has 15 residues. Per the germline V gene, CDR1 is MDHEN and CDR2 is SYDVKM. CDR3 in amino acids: CASSLPLGQDYEQFF. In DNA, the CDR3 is TGTGCCAGCAGTTTACCCCTCGGACAGGACTACGAGCAGTTCTTC. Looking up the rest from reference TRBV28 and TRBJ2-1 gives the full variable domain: DVKVTQSSRYLVKRTGEKVFLECVQDMDHENMFWYRQDPGLGLRLIYFSYDVKMKEKGDIPEGYSVSREKKERFSLILESASTNQTSMYLCASSLPLGQDYEQFFGPGTRLTVL.

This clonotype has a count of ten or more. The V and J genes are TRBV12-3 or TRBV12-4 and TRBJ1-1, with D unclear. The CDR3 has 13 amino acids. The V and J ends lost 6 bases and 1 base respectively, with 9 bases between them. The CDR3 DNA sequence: TGTGCCAGCAGCTCTACACCGAACACTGAAGCTTTCTTT. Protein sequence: CASSSTPNTEAFF.